This TCR beta chain was profiled in a study of shared clonotypes between healthy human individuals. The CDR3 covers 16 residues. Repertoires were generated with immunoSEQ multiplex PCR, while TCRdb's copy carries only in-frame clones and drops some. Here the sample spans about 2.1 million clones, roughly 91% being singletons. Naive CD8 cells were CD45RO-negative, positively selected for CCR7, excluding terminally differentiated effector memory CD45RA+ cells. There were only Caucasian adults among the donors, and all lived in Nashville, Tennessee. The sequence was obtained from a man aged 18 to 30 in good health. Some clones in this sample may be carry-over from other donors' samples. The V gene is TRBV21-1, the J gene TRBJ2-7. TRBV21-1 counts as a pseudogene. The sequenced material came from naive CD8+ T cells from PBMCs. The CDR3 here is CASSKARQHTSYEQYF. The CDR3 coding sequence is TGTGCCAGCAGCAAAGCTCGGCAGCATACCTCCTACGAGCAGTACTTC.